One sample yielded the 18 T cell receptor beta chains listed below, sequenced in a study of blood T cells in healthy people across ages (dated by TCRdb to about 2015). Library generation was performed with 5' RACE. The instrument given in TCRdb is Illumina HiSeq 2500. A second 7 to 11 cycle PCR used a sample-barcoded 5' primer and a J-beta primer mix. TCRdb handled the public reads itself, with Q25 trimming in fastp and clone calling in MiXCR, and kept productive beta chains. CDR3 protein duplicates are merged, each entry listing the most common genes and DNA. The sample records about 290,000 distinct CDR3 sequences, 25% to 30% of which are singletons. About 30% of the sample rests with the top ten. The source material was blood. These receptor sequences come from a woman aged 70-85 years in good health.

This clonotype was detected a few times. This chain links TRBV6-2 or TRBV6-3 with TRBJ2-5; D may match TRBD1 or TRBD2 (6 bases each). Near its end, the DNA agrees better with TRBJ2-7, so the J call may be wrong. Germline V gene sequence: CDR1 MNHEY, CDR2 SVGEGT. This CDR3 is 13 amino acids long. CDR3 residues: CASRGGSPYEQYF. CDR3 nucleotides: TGTGCCAGCAGGGGGGGCAGTCCCTACGAGCAGTACTTC.

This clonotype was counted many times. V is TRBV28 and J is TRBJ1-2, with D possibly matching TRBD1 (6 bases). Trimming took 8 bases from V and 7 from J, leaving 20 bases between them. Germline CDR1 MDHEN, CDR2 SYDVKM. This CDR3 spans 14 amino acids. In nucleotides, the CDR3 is TGTGCCAGCCGTCGACAGGACAAAGCGGGTGGCTACACCTTC. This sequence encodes CASRRQDKAGGYTF.

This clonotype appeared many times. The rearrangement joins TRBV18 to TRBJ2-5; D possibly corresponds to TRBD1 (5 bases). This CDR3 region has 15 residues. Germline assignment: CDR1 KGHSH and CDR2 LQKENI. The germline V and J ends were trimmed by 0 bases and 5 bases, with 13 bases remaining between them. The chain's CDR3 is CASSPPQGYGETQYF. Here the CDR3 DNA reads TGTGCCAGCTCACCACCGCAGGGTTACGGGGAGACCCAGTACTTC. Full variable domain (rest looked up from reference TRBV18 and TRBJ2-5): NAGVMQNPRHLVRRRGQEARLRCSPMKGHSHVYWYRQLPEEGLKFMVYLQKENIIDESGMPKERFSAEFPKEGPSILRIQQVVRGDSAAYFCASSPPQGYGETQYFGPGTRLLVL.

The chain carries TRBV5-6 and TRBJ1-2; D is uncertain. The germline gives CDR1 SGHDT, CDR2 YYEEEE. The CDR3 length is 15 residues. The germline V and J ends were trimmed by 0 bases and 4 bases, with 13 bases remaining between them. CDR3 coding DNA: TGTGCCAGCAGCTTGGGACAAAATATGGGCTATGGCTACACCTTC. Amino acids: CASSLGQNMGYGYTF.

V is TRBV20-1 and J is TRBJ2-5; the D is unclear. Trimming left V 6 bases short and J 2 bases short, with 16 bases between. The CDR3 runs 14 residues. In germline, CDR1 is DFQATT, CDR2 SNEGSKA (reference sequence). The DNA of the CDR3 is TGCAGTGCCCACCTCCCGGGCTCTCAAGAGACCCAGTACTTC. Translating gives CSAHLPGSQETQYF.

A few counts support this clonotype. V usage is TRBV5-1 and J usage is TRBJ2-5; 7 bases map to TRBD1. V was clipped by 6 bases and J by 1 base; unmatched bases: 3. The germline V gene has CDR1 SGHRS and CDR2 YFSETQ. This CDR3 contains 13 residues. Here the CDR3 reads CASNRGFQETQYF. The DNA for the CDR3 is TGCGCCAGCAACAGGGGATTCCAAGAGACCCAGTACTTC.

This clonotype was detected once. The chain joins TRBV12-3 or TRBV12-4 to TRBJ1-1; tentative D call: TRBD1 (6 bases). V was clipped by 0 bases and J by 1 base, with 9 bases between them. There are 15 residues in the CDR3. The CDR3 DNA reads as TGTGCCAGCAGTTTAGCTACGGACAGGAACACTGAAGCTTTCTTT. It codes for CASSLATDRNTEAFF.

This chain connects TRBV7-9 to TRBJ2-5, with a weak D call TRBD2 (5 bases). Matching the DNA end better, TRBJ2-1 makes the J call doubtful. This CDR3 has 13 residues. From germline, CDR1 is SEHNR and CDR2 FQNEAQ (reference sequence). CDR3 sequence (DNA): TGTGCCAGCAGCACAGAACTAGGCGATGAGCAGTTCTTC. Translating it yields CASSTELGDEQFF.

DNA for the CDR3: TGCGCCAGCAGCCAATCCCAGGGAGAAGGGCCCAAAGCTTTCTTT. Translated: CASSQSQGEGPKAFF. This sequence joins TRBV4-1 and TRBJ1-1, with D perhaps matching TRBD1 (5 bases). V lost 2 bases, J lost 9 bases, and 19 bases lay in between. The CDR3 contains 15 residues. CDR1 MGHRA and CDR2 YSYEKL come from the germline V gene.

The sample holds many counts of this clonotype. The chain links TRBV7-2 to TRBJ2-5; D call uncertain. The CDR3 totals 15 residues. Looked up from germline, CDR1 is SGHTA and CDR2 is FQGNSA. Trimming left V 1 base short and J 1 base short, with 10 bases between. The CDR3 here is CASSLGLGGQETQYF. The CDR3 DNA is TGTGCCAGCAGCTTAGGGCTAGGCGGCCAAGAGACCCAGTACTTC.

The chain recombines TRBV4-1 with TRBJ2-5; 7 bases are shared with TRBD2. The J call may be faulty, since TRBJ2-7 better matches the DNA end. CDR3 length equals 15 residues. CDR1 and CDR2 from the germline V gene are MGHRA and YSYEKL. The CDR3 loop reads CASSQDRAGFYEQYF. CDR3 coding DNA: TGCGCCAGCAGCCAAGATCGAGCGGGATTTTACGAGCAGTACTTC.

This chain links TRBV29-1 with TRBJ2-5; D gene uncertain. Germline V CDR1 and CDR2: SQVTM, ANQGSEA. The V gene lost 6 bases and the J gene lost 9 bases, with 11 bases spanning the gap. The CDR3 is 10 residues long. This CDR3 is CSVHDVAQYF. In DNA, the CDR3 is TGCAGCGTGCACGACGTGGCCCAGTACTTC. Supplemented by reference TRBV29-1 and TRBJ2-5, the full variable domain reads SAVISQKPSRDICQRGTSLTIQCQVDSQVTMMFWYRQQPGQSLTLIATANQGSEATYESGFVIDKFPISRPNLTFSTLTVSNMSPEDSSIYLCSVHDVAQYFGPGTRLLVL.

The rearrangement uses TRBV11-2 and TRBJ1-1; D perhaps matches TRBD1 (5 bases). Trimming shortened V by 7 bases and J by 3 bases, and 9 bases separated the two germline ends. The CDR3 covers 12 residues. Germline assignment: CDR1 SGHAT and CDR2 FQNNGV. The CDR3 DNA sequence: TGTGCCAGCAACCAGGGTTACACTGAAGCTTTCTTT. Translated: CASNQGYTEAFF.

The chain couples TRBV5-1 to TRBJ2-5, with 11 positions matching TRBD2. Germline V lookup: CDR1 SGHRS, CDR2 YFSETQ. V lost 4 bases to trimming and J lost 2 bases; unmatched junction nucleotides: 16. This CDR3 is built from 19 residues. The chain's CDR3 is CASSQGSRLAGGAQETQYF. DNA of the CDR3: TGCGCCAGCAGCCAAGGGTCGAGGCTAGCGGGAGGAGCGCAAGAGACCCAGTACTTC.

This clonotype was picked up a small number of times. CDR3 in DNA: TGCAGCGTTGTGCGGCAGGGGGGTACGAAATACAATGAGCAGTTCTTC. This gives the protein CSVVRQGGTKYNEQFF. The chain recombines TRBV29-1 with TRBJ2-5; possible D gene TRBD1, 7 bases. The J call may be faulty, since TRBJ2-1 better matches the DNA end. The CDR3 spans 16 residues. Germline V gives CDR1 SQVTM, CDR2 ANQGSEA.

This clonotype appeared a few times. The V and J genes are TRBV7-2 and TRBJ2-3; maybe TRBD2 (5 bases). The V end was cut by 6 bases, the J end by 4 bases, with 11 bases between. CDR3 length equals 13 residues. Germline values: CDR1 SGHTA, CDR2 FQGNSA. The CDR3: CASRFGGPDTQYF. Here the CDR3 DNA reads TGTGCCAGCAGATTCGGAGGTCCAGATACGCAGTATTTT.

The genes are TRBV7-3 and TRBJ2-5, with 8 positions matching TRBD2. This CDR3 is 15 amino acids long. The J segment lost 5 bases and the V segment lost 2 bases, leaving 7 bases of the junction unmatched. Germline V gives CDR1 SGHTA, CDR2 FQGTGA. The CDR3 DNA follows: TGTGCCAGCAGCTTATCCGGGGGGGCCCGTGAGACCCAGTACTTC. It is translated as CASSLSGGARETQYF.

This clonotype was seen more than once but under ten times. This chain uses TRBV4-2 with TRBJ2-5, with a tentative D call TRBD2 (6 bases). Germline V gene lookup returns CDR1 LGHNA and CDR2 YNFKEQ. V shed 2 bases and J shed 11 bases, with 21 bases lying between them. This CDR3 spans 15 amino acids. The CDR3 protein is CASSQTLGLGLKQYF. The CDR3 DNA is TGTGCCAGCAGCCAAACTTTGGGACTTGGCCTAAAGCAGTACTTC.